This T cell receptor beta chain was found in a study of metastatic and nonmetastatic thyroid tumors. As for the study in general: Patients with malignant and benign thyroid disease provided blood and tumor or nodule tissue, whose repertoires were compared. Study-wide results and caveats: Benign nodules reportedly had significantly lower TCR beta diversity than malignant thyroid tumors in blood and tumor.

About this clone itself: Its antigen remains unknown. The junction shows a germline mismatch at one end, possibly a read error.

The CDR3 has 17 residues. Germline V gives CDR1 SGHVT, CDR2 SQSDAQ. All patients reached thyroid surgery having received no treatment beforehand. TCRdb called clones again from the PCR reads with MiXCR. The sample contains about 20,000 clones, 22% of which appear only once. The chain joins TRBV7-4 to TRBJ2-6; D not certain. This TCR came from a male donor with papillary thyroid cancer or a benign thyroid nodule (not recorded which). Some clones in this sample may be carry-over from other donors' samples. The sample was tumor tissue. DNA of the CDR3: TGTCCCAGCAGCTTAGAGTGCAGGCCCTCGGCGGCCAACGTCCTGACTTTC. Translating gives CPSSLECRPSAANVLTF. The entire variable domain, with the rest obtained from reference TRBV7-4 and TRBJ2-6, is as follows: GAGVSQSPRYKVAKRGRDVALRCDSISGHVTLYWYRQTLGQGSEVLTYSQSDAQRDKSGRPSGRFSAERPERSVSTLKIQRTEQGDSAVYLCPSSLECRPSAANVLTFGAGSRLTVL.